This TCR beta chain derives from a study of T cell repertoires in cytomegalovirus infection. Trimming shortened V by 3 bases and J by 6 bases, and 11 bases separated the two germline ends. The CDR3 spans 14 residues. Germline V gene lookup returns CDR1 SGHTA and CDR2 FQGNSA. Each CDR3 protein is one row after TCRdb ran MiXCR on the reads. This sample has around 34,000 distinct CDR3 sequences, with less than 60% found just once. This clonotype has just a few counts. Its specificity is not known. The clonotype comes from a human donor in good health (CMV status not recorded). Some clones in this sample may be carry-over from other donors' samples. Sequencing used CD8+ T cells from cultured PBMCs, obtained from culture after CMV antigen stimulation. The rearrangement joins TRBV7-2 to TRBJ2-2; D uncertain. In DNA form, the CDR3 reads TGTGCCAGCAGCTTCCGACGGAGCGCCGGGGAGCTGTTTTTT. Translation gives CASSFRRSAGELFF.